This record looks at one T cell receptor beta chain sequence and its context. The table came from immunoSEQ multiplex PCR; TCRdb's copy has only in-frame clones and leaves some out. In the table there are tens of thousands of clones, approximately 80% of which are singletons. The sample belongs to a study of T cell responses to AZD1222 COVID-19 vaccine. CDR1 SGHRS and CDR2 YFSETQ come from the germline V gene. The CDR3 contains 14 residues. V trimming: 4 bases; J trimming: 5 bases; junction bases outside the gene matches: 8. This specimen was peripheral blood, taken on day 0 of AZD1222 vaccination. The chain employs TRBV5-1 and TRBJ1-1; 7 nucleotides line up with TRBD1. The receptor was derived from an adult in good health. CDR3 bases: TGCGCCAGCAGCCGCCGGGACAGCGTAACTGAAGCTTTCTTT. This translates into CASSRRDSVTEAFF.